This T cell receptor beta chain was profiled in a study of long-term antiretroviral therapy in people with HIV. V lost 4 bases and J 6 bases, leaving 12 bases between the germline ends. From germline, CDR1 is SGHAT and CDR2 FQNNGV. The CDR3 length is 14 residues. The assay used was immunoSEQ (version v3.0), run at survey level. Repertoires were generated with immunoSEQ multiplex PCR, while TCRdb's copy carries only in-frame clones and drops some. The repertoire has 16,000 or so clones, around 84% of them found once; the top ten carry 4.5%. By share, this clone ranks as medium-sized (0.01 to 0.1%). V gene TRBV11-2 combines with J gene TRBJ2-2; possible D gene TRBD2, 5 bases. The TCR comes from a man aged 18 to 30 with HIV. The source material was unsorted PBMCs, sampled 0.1 years before starting antiretroviral therapy. The CDR3 coding sequence is TGTGCCAGCAGCTCCGTTTTTAGCGCCGGGGAGCTGTTTTTT. It specifies CASSSVFSAGELFF.